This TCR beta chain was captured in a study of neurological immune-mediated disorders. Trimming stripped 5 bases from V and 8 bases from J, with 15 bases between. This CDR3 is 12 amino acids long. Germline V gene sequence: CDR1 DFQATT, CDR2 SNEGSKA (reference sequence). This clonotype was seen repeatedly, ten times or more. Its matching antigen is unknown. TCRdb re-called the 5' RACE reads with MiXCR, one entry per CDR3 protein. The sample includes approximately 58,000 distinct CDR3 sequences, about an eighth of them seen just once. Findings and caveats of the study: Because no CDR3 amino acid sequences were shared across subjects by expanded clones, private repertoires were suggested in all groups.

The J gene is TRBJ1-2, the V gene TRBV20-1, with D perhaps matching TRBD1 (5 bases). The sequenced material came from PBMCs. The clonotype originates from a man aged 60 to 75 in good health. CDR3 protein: CSAPRGPGGYTF. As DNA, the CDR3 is TGCAGTGCTCCGAGGGGACCGGGCGGCTACACCTTC.